This is a list of T cell receptor beta chains from one sample in a study of blood T cell repertoires in COVID-19. This table comes from immunoSEQ multiplex PCR, and its TCRdb copy is limited to in-frame clones, with some not included. The sample lists roughly 250,000 clones; over 65% were seen once. The sequencing input was peripheral blood. The origin of the receptors is a woman of 80 years or more with acute or convalescent COVID-19. The CDR3 runs from the conserved cysteine through the conserved F or W. The order of the fields is V gene, J gene, CDR3 protein.

V gene: TRBV6-5
J gene: TRBJ2-7
CDR3 protein: CASSKNRGTAYEQYF

V gene: TRBV10-3
J gene: TRBJ1-3
CDR3 protein: CAISEYAGTSGNTIYF

V gene: TRBV23-1
J gene: TRBJ1-4
CDR3 protein: CASKQGTNEKLFF

V gene: TRBV18
J gene: TRBJ2-3
CDR3 protein: CASSTQGFLELDTQYF

V gene: TRBV19
J gene: TRBJ2-1
CDR3 protein: CASSTGTSPLNEQFF

V gene: TRBV6-2/TRBV6-3
J gene: TRBJ1-2
CDR3 protein: CASSSRGANTF

V gene: TRBV21-1
J gene: TRBJ1-2
CDR3 protein: CASSKGRRLYGYTF

V gene: TRBV6-2/TRBV6-3
J gene: TRBJ2-2
CDR3 protein: CASSYVRETGELFF

V gene: TRBV6-1
J gene: TRBJ2-5
CDR3 protein: CASSERGPSGRMTQETQYF

V gene: TRBV19
J gene: TRBJ2-5
CDR3 protein: CASSIGLQETQYF

V gene: TRBV5-1
J gene: TRBJ2-3
CDR3 protein: CASSLAVLAGGGTDTQYF

V gene: TRBV6-1
J gene: TRBJ1-4
CDR3 protein: CASSASLLRTNEKLFF